A selection of T cell receptor beta chains follows, all from one sample in a study of cytomegalovirus exposure and HLA in healthy donors. Clones were read by immunoSEQ multiplex PCR, and TCRdb kept only the in-frame ones, dropping some. The sample carries roughly 280,000 clones, approximately 70% recorded once. Sequencing input: PBMCs. These receptor sequences come from a female donor in good health and CMV-seronegative. Each CDR3 is given with its conserved first and last residue. A D gene is named only where the DNA matches it firmly. Rows may omit the clone size; those that give it use once, few, many or a size class.

CDR3,DNA,V,J,size,D
CASTGQALLLNQPQHF,TGTGCCAGCACCGGACAGGCCCTCTTACTCAATCAGCCCCAGCATTTT,TRBV28,TRBJ1-5,few,TRBD1
CASSVDSGILGTGELFF,TGTGCCAGCAGCGTAGATAGCGGGATCCTCGGGACCGGGGAGCTGTTTTTT,TRBV9,TRBJ2-2,-,TRBD2
CASSIGTSGYNEQFF,TGTGCCAGTAGTATAGGGACTAGCGGCTACAATGAGCAGTTCTTC,TRBV19,TRBJ2-1,-,TRBD2
CASSLESGQGWGNTIYF,TGTGCCAGCAGCTTAGAATCGGGACAGGGCTGGGGAAACACCATATATTTT,TRBV7-2,TRBJ1-3,-,TRBD1
CASSLEYAGGNNEQFF,TGTGCCAGCAGCTTAGAGTATGCGGGAGGAAACAATGAGCAGTTCTTC,TRBV11-2,TRBJ2-1,-,TRBD2
CASSFLAGVYEQYF,TGTGCCAGCAGCTTCTTAGCGGGAGTCTACGAGCAGTACTTC,TRBV7-2,TRBJ2-7,-,TRBD2
CASSPGTRDNEQFF,TGTGCCAGCAGCCCCGGGACAAGAGACAATGAGCAGTTCTTC,TRBV11-2,TRBJ2-1,-,-
CASSLGGLNVLTF,TGTGCCAGCAGTCTCGGGGGGTTAAACGTCCTGACTTTC,TRBV28,TRBJ2-6,-,TRBD2
CSAGQGYEQYF,TGCAGTGCCGGACAGGGCTACGAGCAGTACTTC,TRBV20-1,TRBJ2-7,-,TRBD1
CASSVGQWKETQYF,TGTGCCAGCAGCGTTGGACAGTGGAAAGAGACCCAGTACTTC,TRBV9,TRBJ2-5,-,-
CASSFTSADSTDTQYF,TGTGCCAGCAGCTTTACTAGCGCCGACTCCACAGATACGCAGTATTTT,TRBV5-8,TRBJ2-3,once,TRBD2
CASSLIQGGTEAFF,TGTGCCAGCAGCTTAATCCAAGGGGGCACTGAAGCTTTCTTT,TRBV7-9,TRBJ1-1,-,-
CASGPPTRSNGYTF,TGTGCCAGCGGCCCCCCGACGCGGAGTAATGGCTACACCTTC,TRBV9,TRBJ1-2,-,-